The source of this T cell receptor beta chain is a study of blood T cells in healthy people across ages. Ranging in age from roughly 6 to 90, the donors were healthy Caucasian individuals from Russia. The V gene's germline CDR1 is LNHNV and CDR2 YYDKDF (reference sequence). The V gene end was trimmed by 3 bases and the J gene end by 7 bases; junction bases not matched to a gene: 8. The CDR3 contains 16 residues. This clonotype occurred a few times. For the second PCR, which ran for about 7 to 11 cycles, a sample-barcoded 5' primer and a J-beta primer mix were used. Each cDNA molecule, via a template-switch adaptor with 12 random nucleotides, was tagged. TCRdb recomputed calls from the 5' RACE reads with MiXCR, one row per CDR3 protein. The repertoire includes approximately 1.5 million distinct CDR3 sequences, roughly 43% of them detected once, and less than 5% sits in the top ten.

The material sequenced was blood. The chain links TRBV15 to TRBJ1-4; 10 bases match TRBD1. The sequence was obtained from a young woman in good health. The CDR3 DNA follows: TGTGCCACCAGCAGTGACGATGACAGGGGGCTTGAAAAACTGTTTTTT. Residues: CATSSDDDRGLEKLFF.